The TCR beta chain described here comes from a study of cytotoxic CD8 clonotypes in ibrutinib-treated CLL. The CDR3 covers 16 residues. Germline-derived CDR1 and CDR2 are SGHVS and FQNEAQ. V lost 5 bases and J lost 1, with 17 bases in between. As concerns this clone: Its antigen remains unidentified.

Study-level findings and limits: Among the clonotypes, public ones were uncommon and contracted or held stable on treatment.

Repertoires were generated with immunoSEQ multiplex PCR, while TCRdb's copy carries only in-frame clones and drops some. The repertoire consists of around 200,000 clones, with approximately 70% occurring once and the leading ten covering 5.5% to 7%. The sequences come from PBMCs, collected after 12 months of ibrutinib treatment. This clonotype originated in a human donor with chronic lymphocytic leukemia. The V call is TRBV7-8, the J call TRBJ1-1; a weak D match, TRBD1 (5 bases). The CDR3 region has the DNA TGTGCCAGCAGCCATCCCGGGACCAAGAGGAACACTGAAGCTTTCTTT. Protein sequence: CASSHPGTKRNTEAFF.